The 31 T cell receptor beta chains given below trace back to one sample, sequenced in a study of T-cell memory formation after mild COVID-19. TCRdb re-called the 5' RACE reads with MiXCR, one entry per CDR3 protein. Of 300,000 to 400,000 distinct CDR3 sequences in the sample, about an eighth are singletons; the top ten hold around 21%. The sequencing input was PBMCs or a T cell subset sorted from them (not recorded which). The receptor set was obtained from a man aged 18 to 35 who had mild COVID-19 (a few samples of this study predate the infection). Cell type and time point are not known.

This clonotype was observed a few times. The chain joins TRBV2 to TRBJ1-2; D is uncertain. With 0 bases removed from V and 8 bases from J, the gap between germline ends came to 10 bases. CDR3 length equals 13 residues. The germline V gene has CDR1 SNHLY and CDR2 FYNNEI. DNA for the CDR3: TGTGCCAGCAGTGAAGCAGTCCGCCGGGGCTACACCTTC. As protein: CASSEAVRRGYTF. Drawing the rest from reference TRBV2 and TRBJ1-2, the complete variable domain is EPEVTQTPSHQVTQMGQEVILRCVPISNHLYFYWYRQILGQKVEFLVSFYNNEISEKSEIFDDQFSVERPDGSNFTLKIRSTKLEDSAMYFCASSEAVRRGYTFGSGTRLTVV.

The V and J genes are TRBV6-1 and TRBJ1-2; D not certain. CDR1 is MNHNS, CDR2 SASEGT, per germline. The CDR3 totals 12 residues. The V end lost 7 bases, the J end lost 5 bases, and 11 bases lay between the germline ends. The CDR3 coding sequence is TGTGCCAGCACTCTGGGGAAATATGGCTACACCTTC. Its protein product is CASTLGKYGYTF.

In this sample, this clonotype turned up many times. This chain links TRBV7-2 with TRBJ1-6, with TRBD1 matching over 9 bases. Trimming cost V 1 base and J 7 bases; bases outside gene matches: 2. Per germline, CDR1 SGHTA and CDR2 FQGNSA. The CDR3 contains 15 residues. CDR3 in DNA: TGTGCCAGCAGCTTAGGCGGGACAGGGAATTCACCCCTCCACTTT. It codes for CASSLGGTGNSPLHF.

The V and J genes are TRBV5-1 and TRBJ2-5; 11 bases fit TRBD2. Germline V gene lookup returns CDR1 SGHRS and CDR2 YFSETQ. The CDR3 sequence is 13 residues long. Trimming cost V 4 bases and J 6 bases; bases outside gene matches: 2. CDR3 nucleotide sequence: TGCGCCAGCAGCCTAGCGGGGGGAAAGACCCAGTACTTC. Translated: CASSLAGGKTQYF.

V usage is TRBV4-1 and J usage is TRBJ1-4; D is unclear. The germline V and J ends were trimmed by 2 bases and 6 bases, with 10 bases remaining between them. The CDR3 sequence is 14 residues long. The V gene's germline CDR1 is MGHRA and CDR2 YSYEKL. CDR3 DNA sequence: TGCGCCAGCAGCCAACGAGGTCAGGATGAAAAACTGTTTTTT. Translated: CASSQRGQDEKLFF.

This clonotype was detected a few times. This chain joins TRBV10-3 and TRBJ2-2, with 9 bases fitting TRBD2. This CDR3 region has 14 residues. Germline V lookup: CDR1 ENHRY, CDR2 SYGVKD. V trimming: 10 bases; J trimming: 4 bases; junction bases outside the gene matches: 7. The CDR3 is CATGRGGGTGELFF. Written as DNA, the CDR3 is TGTGCCACCGGGCGGGGGGGCGGCACCGGGGAGCTGTTTTTT.

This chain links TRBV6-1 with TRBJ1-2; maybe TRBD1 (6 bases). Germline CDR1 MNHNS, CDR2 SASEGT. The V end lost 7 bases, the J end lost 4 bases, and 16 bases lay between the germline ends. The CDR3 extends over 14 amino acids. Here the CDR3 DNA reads TGTGCCAGCAACGAACAGGGAGCGGGCTATGGCTACACCTTC. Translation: CASNEQGAGYGYTF.

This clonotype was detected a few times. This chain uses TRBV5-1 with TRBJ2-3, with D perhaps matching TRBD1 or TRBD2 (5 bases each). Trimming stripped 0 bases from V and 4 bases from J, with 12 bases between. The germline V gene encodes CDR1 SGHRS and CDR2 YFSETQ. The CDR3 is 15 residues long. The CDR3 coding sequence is TGCGCCAGCAGCTTGGCTATCTTGGGGGCAGATACGCAGTATTTT. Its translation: CASSLAILGADTQYF.

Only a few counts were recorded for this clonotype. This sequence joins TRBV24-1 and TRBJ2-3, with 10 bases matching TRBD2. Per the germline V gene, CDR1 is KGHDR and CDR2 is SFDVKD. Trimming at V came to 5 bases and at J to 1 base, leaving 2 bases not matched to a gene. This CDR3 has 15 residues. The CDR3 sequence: CATSGLAGGTDTQYF. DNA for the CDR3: TGTGCCACCAGTGGCCTAGCGGGGGGCACAGATACGCAGTATTTT.

Written as DNA, the CDR3 is TGTGCCAGCAGTTTACTAGGGACGGAGACCCAGTACTTC. Protein sequence: CASSLLGTETQYF. The chain joins TRBV27 to TRBJ2-5, with D tentatively TRBD1 or TRBD2 (5 bases each). This CDR3 has 13 residues. Germline V gene data show CDR1 as MNHEY and CDR2 as SMNVEV (reference sequence). The V and J ends lost 2 bases and 5 bases respectively, with 9 bases between them.

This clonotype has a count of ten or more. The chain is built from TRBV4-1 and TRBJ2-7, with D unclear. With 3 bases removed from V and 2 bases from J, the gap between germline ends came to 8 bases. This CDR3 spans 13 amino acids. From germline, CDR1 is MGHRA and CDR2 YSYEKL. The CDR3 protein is CASSQVLAYEQYF. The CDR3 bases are TGCGCCAGCAGCCAGGTTCTAGCCTACGAGCAGTACTTC.

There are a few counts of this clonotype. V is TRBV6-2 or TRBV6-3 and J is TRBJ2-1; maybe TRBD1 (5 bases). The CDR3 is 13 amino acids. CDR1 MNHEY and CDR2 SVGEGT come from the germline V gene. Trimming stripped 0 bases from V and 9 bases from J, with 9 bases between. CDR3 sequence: CASSYSGQGEQFF. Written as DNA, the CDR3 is TGTGCCAGCAGTTACTCAGGGCAGGGTGAGCAGTTCTTC.

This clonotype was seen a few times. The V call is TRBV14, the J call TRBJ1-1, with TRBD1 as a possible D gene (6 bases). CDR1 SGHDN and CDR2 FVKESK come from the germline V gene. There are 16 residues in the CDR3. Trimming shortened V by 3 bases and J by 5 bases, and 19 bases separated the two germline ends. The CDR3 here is CASSQGGSRMGTEAFF. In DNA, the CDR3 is TGTGCCAGCAGCCAGGGGGGCAGCCGAATGGGTACTGAAGCTTTCTTT.

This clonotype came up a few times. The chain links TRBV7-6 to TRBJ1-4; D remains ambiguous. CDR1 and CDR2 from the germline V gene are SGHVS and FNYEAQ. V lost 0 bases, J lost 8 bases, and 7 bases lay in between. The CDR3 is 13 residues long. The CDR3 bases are TGTGCCAGCAGCTTAGCGGCGGCAGAAAAACTGTTTTTT. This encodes CASSLAAAEKLFF.

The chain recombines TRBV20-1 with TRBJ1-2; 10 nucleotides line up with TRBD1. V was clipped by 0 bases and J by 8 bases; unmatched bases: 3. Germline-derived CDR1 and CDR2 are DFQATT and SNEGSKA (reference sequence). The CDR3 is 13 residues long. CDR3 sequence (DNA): TGCAGTGCTAGAGACCGGGACAGGGGAGGCTACACCTTC. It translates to CSARDRDRGGYTF.

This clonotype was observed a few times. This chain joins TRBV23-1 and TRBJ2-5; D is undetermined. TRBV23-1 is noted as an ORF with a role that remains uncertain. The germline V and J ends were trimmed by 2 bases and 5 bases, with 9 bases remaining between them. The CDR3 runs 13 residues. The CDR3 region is CASSQPRWETQYF. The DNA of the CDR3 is TGCGCCAGCAGTCAACCCCGCTGGGAGACCCAGTACTTC.

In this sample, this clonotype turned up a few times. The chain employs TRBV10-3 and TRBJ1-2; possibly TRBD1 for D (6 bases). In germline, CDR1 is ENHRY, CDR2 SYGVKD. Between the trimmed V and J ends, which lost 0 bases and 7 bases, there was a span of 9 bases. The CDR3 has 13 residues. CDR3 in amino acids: CAISESDSPGYTF. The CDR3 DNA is TGTGCCATCAGTGAGTCGGACAGCCCTGGCTACACCTTC.

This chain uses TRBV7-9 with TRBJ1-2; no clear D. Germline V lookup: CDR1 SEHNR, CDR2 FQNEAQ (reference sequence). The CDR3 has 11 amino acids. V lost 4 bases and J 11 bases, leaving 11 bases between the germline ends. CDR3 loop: CASSSFGRYTF. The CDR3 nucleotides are TGTGCCAGCAGCTCCTTTGGAAGGTACACCTTC.

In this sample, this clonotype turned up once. The CDR3 sequence: CASSSTGARETQYF. CDR3 in DNA: TGTGCCAGCAGTTCGACAGGGGCGCGGGAGACCCAGTACTTC. V usage is TRBV7-2 and J usage is TRBJ2-5; TRBD1 matches at 8 bases. The CDR3 is 14 residues long. Looked up from germline, CDR1 is SGHTA and CDR2 is FQGNSA. V was clipped by 6 bases and J by 5 bases; unmatched bases: 8. The full variable domain, completed using reference TRBV7-2 and TRBJ2-5, is GAGVSQSPSNKVTEKGKDVELRCDPISGHTALYWYRQSLGQGLEFLIYFQGNSAPDKSGLPSDRFSAERTGGSVSTLTIQRTQQEDSAVYLCASSSTGARETQYFGPGTRLLVL.

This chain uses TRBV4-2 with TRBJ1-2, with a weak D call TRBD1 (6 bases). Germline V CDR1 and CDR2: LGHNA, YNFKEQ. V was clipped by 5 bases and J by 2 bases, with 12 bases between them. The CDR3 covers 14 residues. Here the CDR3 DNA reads TGTGCCAGCAGCGGGGGCTTGGGGAACTATGGCTACACCTTC. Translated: CASSGGLGNYGYTF.

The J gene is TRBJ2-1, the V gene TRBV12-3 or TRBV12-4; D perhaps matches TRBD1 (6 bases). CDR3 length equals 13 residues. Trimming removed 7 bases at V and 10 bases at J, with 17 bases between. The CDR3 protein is CASTPWGQGEQFF. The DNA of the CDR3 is TGTGCCAGCACCCCATGGGGCCAGGGGGAGCAGTTCTTC.

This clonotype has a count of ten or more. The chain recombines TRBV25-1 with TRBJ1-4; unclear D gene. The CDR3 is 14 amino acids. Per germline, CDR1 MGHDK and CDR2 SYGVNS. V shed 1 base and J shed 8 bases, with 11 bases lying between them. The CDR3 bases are TGTGCCAGCAGTGAATCAAAGGGAGGGGAAAAACTGTTTTTT. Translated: CASSESKGGEKLFF. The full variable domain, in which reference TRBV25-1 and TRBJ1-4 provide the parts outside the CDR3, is EADIYQTPRYLVIGTGKKITLECSQTMGHDKMYWYQQDPGMELHLIHYSYGVNSTEKGDLSSESTVSRIRTEHFPLTLESARPSHTSQYLCASSESKGGEKLFFGSGTQLSVL.

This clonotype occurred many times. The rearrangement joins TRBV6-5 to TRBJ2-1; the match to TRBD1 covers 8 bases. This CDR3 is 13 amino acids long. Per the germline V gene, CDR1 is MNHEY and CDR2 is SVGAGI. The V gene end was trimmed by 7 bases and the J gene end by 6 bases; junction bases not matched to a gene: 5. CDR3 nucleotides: TGTGCCAGCAATGGACAGGGAGGCAATGAGCAGTTCTTC. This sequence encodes CASNGQGGNEQFF.

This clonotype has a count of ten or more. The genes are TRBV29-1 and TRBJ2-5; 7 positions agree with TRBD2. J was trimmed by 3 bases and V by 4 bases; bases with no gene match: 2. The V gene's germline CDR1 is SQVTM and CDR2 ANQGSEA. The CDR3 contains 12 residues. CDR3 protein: CSVGEGKETQYF. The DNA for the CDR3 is TGCAGCGTTGGGGAGGGTAAAGAGACCCAGTACTTC.

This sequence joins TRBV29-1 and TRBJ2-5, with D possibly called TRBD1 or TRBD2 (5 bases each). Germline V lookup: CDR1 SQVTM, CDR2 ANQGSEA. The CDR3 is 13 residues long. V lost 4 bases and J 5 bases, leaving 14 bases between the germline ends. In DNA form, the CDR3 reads TGCAGCGTTGGAGGGGCGGGTTGGGAGACCCAGTACTTC. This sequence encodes CSVGGAGWETQYF.

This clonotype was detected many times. CDR3 in amino acids: CASSRLARETQYF. The DNA for the CDR3 is TGTGCCAGCAGCCGACTAGCACGGGAGACCCAGTACTTC. The rearrangement joins TRBV7-3 to TRBJ2-5, with 7 bases fitting TRBD2. From germline, CDR1 is SGHTA and CDR2 FQGTGA. This CDR3 is built from 13 residues. Trimming removed 5 bases from V and 5 bases from J; junction bases left unmatched: 5.

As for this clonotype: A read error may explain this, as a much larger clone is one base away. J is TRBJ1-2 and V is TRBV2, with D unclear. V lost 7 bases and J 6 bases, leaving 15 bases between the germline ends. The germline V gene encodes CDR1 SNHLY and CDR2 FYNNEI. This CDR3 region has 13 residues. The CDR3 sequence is CASNAPGGDGYTF. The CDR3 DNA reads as TGTGCCAGCAATGCACCGGGCGGAGATGGCTACACCTTC.

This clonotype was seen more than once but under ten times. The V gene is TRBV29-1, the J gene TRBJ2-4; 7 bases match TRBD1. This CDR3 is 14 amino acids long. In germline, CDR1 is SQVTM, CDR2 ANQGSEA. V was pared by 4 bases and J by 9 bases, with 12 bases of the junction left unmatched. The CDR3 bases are TGCAGCGTTGCTGAGGGGGCGCGAGGCACCATTCAGTACTTC. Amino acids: CSVAEGARGTIQYF.

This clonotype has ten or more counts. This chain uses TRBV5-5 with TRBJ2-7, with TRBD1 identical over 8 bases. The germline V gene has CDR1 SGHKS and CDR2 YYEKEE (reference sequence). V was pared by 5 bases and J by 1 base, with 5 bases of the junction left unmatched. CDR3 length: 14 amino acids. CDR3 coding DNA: TGTGCCAGCAGTTCTGGGACAGGATCCTACGAGCAGTACGTC. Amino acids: CASSSGTGSYEQYV.

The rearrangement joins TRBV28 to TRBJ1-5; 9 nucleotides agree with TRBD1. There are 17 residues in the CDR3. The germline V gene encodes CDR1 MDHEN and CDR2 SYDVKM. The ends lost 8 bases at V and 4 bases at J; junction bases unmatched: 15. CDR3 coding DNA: TGTGCCAGCCCTCTGGACAGGGGCCTCTCTTTTAATCAGCCCCAGCATTTT. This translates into CASPLDRGLSFNQPQHF.

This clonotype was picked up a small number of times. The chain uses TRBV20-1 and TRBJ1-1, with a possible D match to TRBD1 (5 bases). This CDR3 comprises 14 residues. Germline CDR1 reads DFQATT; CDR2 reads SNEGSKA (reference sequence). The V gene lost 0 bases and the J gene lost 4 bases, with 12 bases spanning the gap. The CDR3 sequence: CSAREGSGRTEAFF. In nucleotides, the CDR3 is TGCAGTGCTAGAGAGGGGTCAGGGCGCACTGAAGCTTTCTTT.